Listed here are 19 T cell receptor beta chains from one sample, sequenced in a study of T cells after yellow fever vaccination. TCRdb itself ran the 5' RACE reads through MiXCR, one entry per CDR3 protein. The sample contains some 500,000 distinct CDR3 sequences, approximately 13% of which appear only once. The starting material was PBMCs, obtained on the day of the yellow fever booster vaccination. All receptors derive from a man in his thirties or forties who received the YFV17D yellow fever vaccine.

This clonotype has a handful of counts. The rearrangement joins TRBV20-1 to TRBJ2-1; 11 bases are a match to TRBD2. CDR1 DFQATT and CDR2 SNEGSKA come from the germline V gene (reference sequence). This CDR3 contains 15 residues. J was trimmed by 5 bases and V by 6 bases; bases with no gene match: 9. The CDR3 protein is CSASSGTSGHNEQFF. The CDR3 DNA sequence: TGCAGTGCATCCTCCGGGACTAGCGGACACAATGAGCAGTTCTTC.

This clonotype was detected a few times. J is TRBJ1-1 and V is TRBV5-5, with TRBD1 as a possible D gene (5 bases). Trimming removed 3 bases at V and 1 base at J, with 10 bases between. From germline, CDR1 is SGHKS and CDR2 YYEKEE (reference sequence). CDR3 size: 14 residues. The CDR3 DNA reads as TGTGCCAGCAGCTACCCGGGGGGGAACACTGAAGCTTTCTTT. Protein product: CASSYPGGNTEAFF.

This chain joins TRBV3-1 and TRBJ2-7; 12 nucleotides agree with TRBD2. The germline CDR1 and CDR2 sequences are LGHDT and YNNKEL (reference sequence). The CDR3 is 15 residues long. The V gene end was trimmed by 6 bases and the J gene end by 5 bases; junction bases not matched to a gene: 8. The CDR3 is CASRLTSGRTHEQYF. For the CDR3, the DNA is TGTGCCAGCAGATTAACTAGCGGGAGGACCCACGAGCAGTACTTC.

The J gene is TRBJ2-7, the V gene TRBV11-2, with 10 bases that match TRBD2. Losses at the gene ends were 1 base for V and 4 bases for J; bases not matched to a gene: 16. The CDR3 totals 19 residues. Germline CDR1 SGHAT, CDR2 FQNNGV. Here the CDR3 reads CASSLGRGASGSPLYEQYF. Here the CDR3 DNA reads TGTGCCAGCAGCTTAGGGAGGGGGGCTAGCGGGAGTCCCCTATACGAGCAGTACTTC.

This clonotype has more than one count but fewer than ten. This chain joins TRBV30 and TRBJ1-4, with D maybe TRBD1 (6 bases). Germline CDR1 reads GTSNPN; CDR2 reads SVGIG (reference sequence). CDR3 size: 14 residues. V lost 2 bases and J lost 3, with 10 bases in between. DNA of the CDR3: TGTGCCTGGAGTTGGGGGGCTCCTAATGAAAAACTGTTTTTT. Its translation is CAWSWGAPNEKLFF. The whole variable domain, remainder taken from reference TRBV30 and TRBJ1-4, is SQTIHQWPATLVQPVGSPLSLECTVEGTSNPNLYWYRQAAGRGLQLLFYSVGIGQISSEVPQNLSASRPQDRQFILSSKKLLLSDSGFYLCAWSWGAPNEKLFFGSGTQLSVL.

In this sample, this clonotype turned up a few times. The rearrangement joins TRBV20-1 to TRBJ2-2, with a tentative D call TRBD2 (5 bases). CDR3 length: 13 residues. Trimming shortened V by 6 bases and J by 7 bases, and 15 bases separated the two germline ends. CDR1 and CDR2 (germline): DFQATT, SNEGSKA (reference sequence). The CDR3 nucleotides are TGCAGTGCCCTCAAGGGAGTGATCGGGGAGCTGTTTTTT. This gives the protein CSALKGVIGELFF.

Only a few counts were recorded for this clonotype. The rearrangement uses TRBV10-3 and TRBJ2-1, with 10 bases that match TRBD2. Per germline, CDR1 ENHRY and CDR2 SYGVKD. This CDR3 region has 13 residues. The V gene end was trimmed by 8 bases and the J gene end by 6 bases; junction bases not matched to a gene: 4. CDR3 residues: CAIDSGGSNEQFF. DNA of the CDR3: TGTGCCATCGATAGCGGGGGGTCCAATGAGCAGTTCTTC.

Here the CDR3 reads CASSTGTTYEQYF. The CDR3, as DNA: TGTGCCAGCAGCACGGGGACTACCTACGAGCAGTACTTC. The genes are TRBV7-2 and TRBJ2-7, with 7 nucleotides matching TRBD2. The CDR3 has 13 residues. Germline loops: CDR1 SGHTA, CDR2 FQGNSA. The V segment lost 5 bases and the J segment 2 bases; nucleotides outside the gene matches: 3.

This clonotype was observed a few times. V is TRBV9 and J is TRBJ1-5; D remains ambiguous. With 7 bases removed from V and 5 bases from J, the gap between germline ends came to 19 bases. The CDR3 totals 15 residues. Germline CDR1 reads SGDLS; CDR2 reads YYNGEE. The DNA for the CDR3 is TGTGCCAGCGCTAGGGAACAAATAGTCGATCAGCCCCAGCATTTT. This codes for CASAREQIVDQPQHF. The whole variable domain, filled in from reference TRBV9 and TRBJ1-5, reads DSGVTQTPKHLITATGQRVTLRCSPRSGDLSVYWYQQSLDQGLQFLIQYYNGEERAKGNILERFSAQQFPDLHSELNLSSLELGDSALYFCASAREQIVDQPQHFGDGTRLSIL.

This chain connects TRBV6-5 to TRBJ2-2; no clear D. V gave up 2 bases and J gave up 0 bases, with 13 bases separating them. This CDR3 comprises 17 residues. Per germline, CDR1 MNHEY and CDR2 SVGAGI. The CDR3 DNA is TGTGCCAGCAGTTACGGTCGCGGTAGATCGAACACCGGGGAGCTGTTTTTT. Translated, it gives CASSYGRGRSNTGELFF.

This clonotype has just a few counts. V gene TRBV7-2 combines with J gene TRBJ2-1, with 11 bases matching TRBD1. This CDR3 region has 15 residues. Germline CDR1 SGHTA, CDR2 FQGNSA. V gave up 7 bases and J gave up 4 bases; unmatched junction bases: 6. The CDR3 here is CASTNGTGGYNEQFF. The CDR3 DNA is TGTGCCAGCACCAACGGGACAGGGGGTTACAATGAGCAGTTCTTC.

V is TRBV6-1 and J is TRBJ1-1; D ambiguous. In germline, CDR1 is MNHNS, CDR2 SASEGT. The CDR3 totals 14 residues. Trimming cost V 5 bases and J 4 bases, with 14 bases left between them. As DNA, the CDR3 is TGTGCCAGCAGTCCCCCCTTGGGGTCCACTGAAGCTTTCTTT. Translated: CASSPPLGSTEAFF.

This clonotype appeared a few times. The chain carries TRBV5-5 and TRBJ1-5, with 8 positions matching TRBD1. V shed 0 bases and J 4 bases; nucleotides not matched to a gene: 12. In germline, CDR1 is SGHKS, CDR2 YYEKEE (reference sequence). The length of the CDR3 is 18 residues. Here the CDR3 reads CASSLGIQGGAFNQPQHF. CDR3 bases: TGTGCCAGCAGCTTGGGCATACAGGGGGGGGCATTTAATCAGCCCCAGCATTTT. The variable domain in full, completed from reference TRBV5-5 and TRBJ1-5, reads DAGVTQSPTHLIKTRGQQVTLRCSPISGHKSVSWYQQVLGQGPQFIFQYYEKEERGRGNFPDRFSARQFPNYSSELNVNALLLGDSALYLCASSLGIQGGAFNQPQHFGDGTRLSIL.

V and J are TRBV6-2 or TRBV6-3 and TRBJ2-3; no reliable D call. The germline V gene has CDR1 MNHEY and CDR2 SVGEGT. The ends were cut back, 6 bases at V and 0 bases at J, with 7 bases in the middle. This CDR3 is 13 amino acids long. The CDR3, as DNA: TGTGCCAGCAGACCCGGGAGCACAGATACGCAGTATTTT. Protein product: CASRPGSTDTQYF.

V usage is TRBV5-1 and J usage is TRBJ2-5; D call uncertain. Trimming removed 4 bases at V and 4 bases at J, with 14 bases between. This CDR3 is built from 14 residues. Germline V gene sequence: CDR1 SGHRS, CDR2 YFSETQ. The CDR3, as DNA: TGCGCCAGCAGCCCGGCGGTTGAGATAGAGACCCAGTACTTC. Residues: CASSPAVEIETQYF.

The CDR3 sequence is CASSPTDWSTDTQYF. For the CDR3, the DNA is TGTGCCAGCTCACCAACTGACTGGAGCACAGATACGCAGTATTTT. The chain combines TRBV18 with TRBJ2-3; unclear D gene. CDR1 KGHSH and CDR2 LQKENI come from the germline V gene. The CDR3 runs to 15 residues. Trimming left V 2 bases short and J 0 bases short, with 9 bases between.

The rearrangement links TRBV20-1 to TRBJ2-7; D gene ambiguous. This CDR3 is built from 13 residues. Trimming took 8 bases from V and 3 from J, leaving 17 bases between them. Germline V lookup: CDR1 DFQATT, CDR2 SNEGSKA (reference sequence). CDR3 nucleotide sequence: TGCAGTCACAGCATAGTCGGGTTCTACGAGCAGTACTTC. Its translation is CSHSIVGFYEQYF.

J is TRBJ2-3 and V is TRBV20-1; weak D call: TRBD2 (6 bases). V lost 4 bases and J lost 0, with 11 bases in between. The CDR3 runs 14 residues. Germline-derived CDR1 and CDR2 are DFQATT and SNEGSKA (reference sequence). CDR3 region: CSATGGLSTDTQYF. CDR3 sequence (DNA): TGCAGTGCTACCGGGGGATTAAGCACAGATACGCAGTATTTT.

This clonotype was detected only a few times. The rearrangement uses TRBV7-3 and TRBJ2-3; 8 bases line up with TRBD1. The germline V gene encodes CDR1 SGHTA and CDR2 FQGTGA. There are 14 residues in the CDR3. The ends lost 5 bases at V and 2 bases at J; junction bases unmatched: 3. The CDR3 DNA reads TGTGCCAGCAGCCAGGACAGGGACACAGATACGCAGTATTTT. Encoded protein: CASSQDRDTDTQYF.